The 31 T cell receptor beta chains below were found in one sample sequenced in a study of blood T cell repertoires in COVID-19. Sequencing used immunoSEQ multiplex PCR; TCRdb keeps in-frame clones, though not all of them. The table lists 250,000 to 350,000 clones, over 75% of them singletons, with 6.5% to 9.5% in the top ten. The specimen was peripheral blood. The receptor set was obtained from a woman aged 45-65 years who had recovered from COVID-19.

This clone was picked up one time. V and J are TRBV24-1 and TRBJ2-7, with 7 nucleotides matching TRBD1. V lost 4 bases and J lost 5; bases outside the gene matches: 7. This CDR3 spans 14 amino acids. Germline CDR1 and CDR2: KGHDR and SFDVKD. The CDR3 loop reads CATSDPGQANEQYF. In DNA, the CDR3 is TGTGCCACCAGTGACCCTGGACAGGCCAACGAGCAGTACTTC.

The V call is TRBV7-3, the J call TRBJ2-3; 7 bases match TRBD2. The germline gives CDR1 SGHTA, CDR2 FQGTGA. V lost 9 bases and J lost 2; bases outside the gene matches: 8. The CDR3 runs 14 residues. CDR3 sequence (DNA): TGTGCCAGTAAGTTCGGGAGGTCCACAGATACGCAGTATTTT. Amino acids: CASKFGRSTDTQYF.

The chain links TRBV28 to TRBJ2-5, with D perhaps matching TRBD1 (6 bases). The V and J ends lost 6 bases and 7 bases respectively, with 21 bases between them. Germline V lookup: CDR1 MDHEN, CDR2 SYDVKM. The CDR3 length is 15 residues. CDR3 sequence reads: CASRSGTTSPRTQYF. The CDR3 DNA is TGTGCCAGCAGGTCCGGGACAACCTCCCCTCGGACCCAGTACTTC. Full variable domain (remainder filled in from reference TRBV28 and TRBJ2-5): DVKVTQSSRYLVKRTGEKVFLECVQDMDHENMFWYRQDPGLGLRLIYFSYDVKMKEKGDIPEGYSVSREKKERFSLILESASTNQTSMYLCASRSGTTSPRTQYFGPGTRLLVL.

This chain joins TRBV19 and TRBJ1-1; 8 positions match TRBD1. V lost 5 bases to trimming and J lost 6 bases; unmatched junction nucleotides: 5. The germline V gene encodes CDR1 LNHDA and CDR2 SQIVND (reference sequence). This CDR3 has 13 amino acids. The CDR3 nucleotides read TGTGCCAGTAGTCGGGACAGGTTCTCTGAAGCTTTCTTT. This encodes CASSRDRFSEAFF.

The CDR3 here is CASSSGLAGGEEQFF. In DNA form, the CDR3 reads TGCGCCAGCAGCTCGGGACTAGCGGGAGGAGAGGAGCAGTTCTTC. The rearrangement uses TRBV5-1 and TRBJ2-1; TRBD2 agrees at 15 bases. Losses at the gene ends were 3 bases for V and 10 bases for J; bases not matched to a gene: 5. Germline V gene lookup returns CDR1 SGHRS and CDR2 YFSETQ. The CDR3 extends over 15 amino acids.

Here the CDR3 reads CSWTSDYEQYF. In DNA form, the CDR3 reads TGCAGTTGGACTAGCGACTACGAGCAGTACTTC. The chain couples TRBV20-1 to TRBJ2-7, with 9 bases aligning to TRBD2. In germline, CDR1 is DFQATT, CDR2 SNEGSKA (reference sequence). Germline trimming cut 8 bases from V and 3 bases from J; bases unmatched to any gene: 2. The CDR3 is made up of 11 amino acids.

This clone was observed many times. The CDR3 protein is CASSLRVGEETQYF. The DNA for the CDR3 is TGTGCCAGCAGCTTACGCGTGGGCGAAGAGACCCAGTACTTC. The J gene is TRBJ2-5, the V gene TRBV7-2; D not certain. The CDR3 covers 14 residues. Looked up from germline, CDR1 is SGHTA and CDR2 is FQGNSA. Trimming removed 2 bases at V and 3 bases at J, with 10 bases between.

The rearrangement uses TRBV2 and TRBJ2-7; 9 bases fit TRBD1. The CDR3 is 16 amino acids. Germline V gene data show CDR1 as SNHLY and CDR2 as FYNNEI. V was pared by 0 bases and J by 2 bases, with 5 bases of the junction left unmatched. The CDR3 DNA follows: TGTGCCAGCAGTGAAGCGGGACAGGGAGGGACCTACGAGCAGTACTTC. It specifies CASSEAGQGGTYEQYF.

This clone was counted once. J is TRBJ1-6 and V is TRBV7-2; D remains unclear. The V gene lost 5 bases and the J gene lost 3 bases, with 2 bases spanning the gap. The germline CDR1 and CDR2 sequences are SGHTA and FQGNSA. The CDR3 covers 12 residues. The CDR3 region has the DNA TGTGCCAGCAGCCTCTATAATTCACCCCTCCACTTT. Its translation is CASSLYNSPLHF.

V and J are TRBV19 and TRBJ1-3; D not certain. Trimming stripped 6 bases from V and 4 bases from J, with 16 bases between. The CDR3 is 15 residues long. Looked up from germline, CDR1 is LNHDA and CDR2 is SQIVND (reference sequence). This CDR3 reads CASSDGAGYGNTIYF. The CDR3 nucleotides are TGTGCCAGTAGCGATGGTGCGGGGTACGGAAACACCATATATTTT. Using reference TRBV19 and TRBJ1-3 for the parts outside the CDR3, the full variable domain is DGGITQSPKYLFRKEGQNVTLSCEQNLNHDAMYWYRQDPGQGLRLIYYSQIVNDFQKGDIAEGYSVSREKKESFPLTVTSAQKNPTAFYLCASSDGAGYGNTIYFGEGSWLTVV.

The table lists this clone with a few counts. This chain connects TRBV4-2 to TRBJ1-5; 7 nucleotides align to TRBD1. The CDR3 consists of 16 residues. V shed 4 bases, J shed 5 bases, and the junction held 11 bases outside the gene matches. The V gene's germline CDR1 is LGHNA and CDR2 YNFKEQ. CDR3 region: CASSRQGNKVDQPQHF. As DNA, the CDR3 is TGTGCCAGCAGCCGACAGGGCAATAAGGTAGATCAGCCCCAGCATTTT.

The genes are TRBV25-1 and TRBJ2-5, with 7 bases fitting TRBD2. The CDR3 extends over 12 amino acids. Trimming took 4 bases from V and 7 from J; bases not matched to a gene: 3. Germline lookup yields CDR1 MGHDK and CDR2 SYGVNS. CDR3 residues: CASSAGGGTQYF. The CDR3 nucleotides read TGTGCCAGCAGTGCTGGGGGGGGGACCCAGTACTTC.

The V and J genes are TRBV7-2 and TRBJ2-3; 13 bases match TRBD2. The CDR3 is 17 residues long. Trimming cost V 2 bases and J 1 base; bases outside gene matches: 3. Germline lookup yields CDR1 SGHTA and CDR2 FQGNSA. The CDR3: CASSLSGLAGGTDTQYF. The CDR3 nucleotides read TGTGCCAGCAGCTTATCTGGACTAGCGGGGGGCACAGATACGCAGTATTTT.

The chain has TRBV5-1 and TRBJ2-3; 12 positions match TRBD2. Germline lookup yields CDR1 SGHRS and CDR2 YFSETQ. The CDR3 extends over 17 amino acids. V dropped 2 bases and J dropped 0; count of bases not matched to a gene: 4. As DNA, the CDR3 is TGCGCCAGCAGCTTCCTAGCGGGAGGGACTAGCACAGATACGCAGTATTTT. It is translated as CASSFLAGGTSTDTQYF.

The chain employs TRBV10-3 and TRBJ2-1, with 9 bases aligning to TRBD1. Looked up from germline, CDR1 is ENHRY and CDR2 is SYGVKD. The J segment lost 5 bases and the V segment lost 6 bases, leaving 5 bases of the junction unmatched. The CDR3 loop spans 14 amino acids. CDR3 region: CAIRRDRVNNEQFF. The CDR3, as DNA: TGTGCCATCAGGAGGGACAGGGTTAACAATGAGCAGTTCTTC.

This chain joins TRBV19 and TRBJ1-5; TRBD1 aligns across 7 bases. The CDR3 runs to 15 residues. Germline V gene lookup returns CDR1 LNHDA and CDR2 SQIVND (reference sequence). The V gene end was trimmed by 7 bases and the J gene end by 3 bases; junction bases not matched to a gene: 9. The CDR3 here is CASNPGGGHNQPQHF. The CDR3, as DNA: TGTGCCAGTAATCCTGGAGGGGGCCACAATCAGCCCCAGCATTTT.

The chain couples TRBV7-2 to TRBJ2-7; D ambiguous. Germline V gives CDR1 SGHTA, CDR2 FQGNSA. The CDR3 length is 14 residues. Trimming removed 2 bases at V and 0 bases at J, with 8 bases between. CDR3 coding DNA: TGTGCCAGCAGCTTACGGGTAAACTCCTACGAGCAGTACTTC. It specifies CASSLRVNSYEQYF.

V gene TRBV4-1 combines with J gene TRBJ2-3; no clear D gene. V lost 1 base and J 3 bases, leaving 8 bases between the germline ends. CDR1 and CDR2 (germline): MGHRA, YSYEKL. This CDR3 is built from 14 residues. CDR3 in DNA: TGCGCCAGCAGCCAAGGAGTTGATACAGATACGCAGTATTTT. Amino acids: CASSQGVDTDTQYF.

The V call is TRBV10-3, the J call TRBJ1-2; D may be TRBD1 (6 bases). The CDR3 length is 12 residues. V lost 6 bases to trimming and J lost 8 bases, with 13 bases between them. CDR1 and CDR2 (germline): ENHRY, SYGVKD. The CDR3 nucleotides are TGTGCCATCAGGTTGGGGGCTTACGGCTACACCTTC. Its protein is CAIRLGAYGYTF.

The V call is TRBV6-2 or TRBV6-3, the J call TRBJ2-7; tentative D call: TRBD1 (6 bases). Trimming removed 5 bases at V and 2 bases at J, with 13 bases between. The germline gives CDR1 MNHEY, CDR2 SVGEGT. This CDR3 contains 14 residues. The CDR3 nucleotides read TGTGCCAGCAGTACAGGGTACCCTCCCTACGAGCAGTACTTC. It codes for CASSTGYPPYEQYF.

The J gene is TRBJ2-1, the V gene TRBV29-1; D is possibly TRBD2 (6 bases). CDR3 length: 12 amino acids. Germline V gene data show CDR1 as SQVTM and CDR2 as ANQGSEA. Between the trimmed V and J ends, which lost 4 bases and 7 bases, there was a span of 11 bases. For the CDR3, the DNA is TGCAGCGTTGGTCCCCGGGGGAATGAGCAGTTCTTC. Its protein is CSVGPRGNEQFF.

V usage is TRBV9 and J usage is TRBJ2-2; 8 bases agree with TRBD1. Looked up from germline, CDR1 is SGDLS and CDR2 is YYNGEE. V lost 3 bases and J lost 6; bases outside the gene matches: 13. The CDR3 runs 17 residues. This CDR3 reads CASSGRGQGKGPGELFF. The CDR3 coding sequence is TGTGCCAGCAGCGGACGAGGACAGGGAAAGGGGCCCGGGGAGCTGTTTTTT.

This clone was seen once. CDR3 nucleotides: TGTGCCAGCAGTTACGCGGAGGCTAATTCACCCCTCCACTTT. Translated, it gives CASSYAEANSPLHF. The chain recombines TRBV6-6 with TRBJ1-6; D not resolved. Germline assignment: CDR1 MNHNY and CDR2 SVGAGI (reference sequence). This CDR3 is 14 amino acids long. The V and J ends lost 2 bases and 6 bases respectively, with 8 bases between them.

The rearrangement links TRBV11-2 to TRBJ1-2; TRBD1 matches at 7 bases. V lost 1 base and J lost 3; bases outside the gene matches: 11. CDR1 is SGHAT, CDR2 FQNNGV, per germline. This CDR3 contains 17 residues. Here the CDR3 reads CASSLVFGGGADYGYTF. CDR3 nucleotides: TGTGCCAGCAGCTTAGTGTTTGGAGGGGGCGCGGACTATGGCTACACCTTC.

The genes are TRBV5-6 and TRBJ1-5; 8 bases are shared with TRBD1. The CDR3 runs 15 residues. V lost 2 bases, J lost 7 bases, and 8 bases stayed unmatched. Germline V gene lookup returns CDR1 SGHDT and CDR2 YYEEEE. CDR3 in amino acids: CASSLVSGGGQPQHF. The CDR3 nucleotides read TGTGCCAGCAGCTTAGTATCAGGGGGCGGACAGCCCCAGCATTTT.

V is TRBV7-2 and J is TRBJ2-3, with 8 bases that match TRBD1. This CDR3 comprises 13 residues. V was pared by 8 bases and J by 4 bases, with 5 bases of the junction left unmatched. Germline V CDR1 and CDR2: SGHTA, FQGNSA. Here the CDR3 DNA reads TGTGCCAGCGGACAGGGCCCTTCAGATACGCAGTATTTT. It translates to CASGQGPSDTQYF.

This rearrangement joins TRBV7-9 to TRBJ1-1; TRBD1 matches at 7 bases. Germline CDR1 and CDR2: SEHNR and FQNEAQ (reference sequence). CDR3 length equals 14 residues. Germline trimming cut 2 bases from V and 3 bases from J; bases unmatched to any gene: 3. In nucleotides, the CDR3 is TGTGCCAGCAGCTTACGGGACAGCGACACTGAAGCTTTCTTT. This codes for CASSLRDSDTEAFF. Full variable domain (missing parts from reference TRBV7-9 and TRBJ1-1): DTGVSQNPRHKITKRGQNVTFRCDPISEHNRLYWYRQTLGQGPEFLTYFQNEAQLEKSRLLSDRFSAERPKGSFSTLEIQRTEQGDSAMYLCASSLRDSDTEAFFGQGTRLTVV.

This clone was found a few times. The V and J genes are TRBV2 and TRBJ2-2, with D possibly TRBD2 on 6 matching bases. Per germline, CDR1 SNHLY and CDR2 FYNNEI. The CDR3 is 15 residues long. The germline V and J ends were trimmed by 4 bases and 0 bases, with 9 bases remaining between them. The CDR3, as DNA: TGTGCCAGCAGTGTATTAGCGGCGAACACCGGGGAGCTGTTTTTT. The encoded protein is CASSVLAANTGELFF.

CDR3 sequence (DNA): TGTGCCAGCAGCCTGGACAGCAACCCTTCTCCCCTCCACTTT. This codes for CASSLDSNPSPLHF. The chain links TRBV7-9 to TRBJ1-6; perhaps TRBD1 as D (6 bases). Between the trimmed V and J ends, which lost 5 bases and 13 bases, there was a span of 18 bases. The CDR3 has 14 residues. Germline assignment: CDR1 SEHNR and CDR2 FQNEAQ (reference sequence).

This sequence joins TRBV9 and TRBJ2-7, with D possibly being TRBD1 (5 bases). V was pared by 0 bases and J by 3 bases, with 16 bases between. The V gene's germline CDR1 is SGDLS and CDR2 YYNGEE. There are 16 residues in the CDR3. CDR3 sequence (DNA): TGTGCCAGCAGCGTAGGTCTCAGGGCGTCGGGCTACGAGCAGTACTTC. This gives the protein CASSVGLRASGYEQYF.

This chain links TRBV30 with TRBJ1-2; 7 bases fit TRBD1. CDR3 size: 14 residues. V shed 2 bases, J shed 5 bases, and the junction held 8 bases outside the gene matches. Germline CDR1 reads GTSNPN; CDR2 reads SVGIG (reference sequence). CDR3 in DNA: TGTGCCTGGAGTCAAAGGACAGGAGAGTATGGCTACACCTTC. As protein: CAWSQRTGEYGYTF.